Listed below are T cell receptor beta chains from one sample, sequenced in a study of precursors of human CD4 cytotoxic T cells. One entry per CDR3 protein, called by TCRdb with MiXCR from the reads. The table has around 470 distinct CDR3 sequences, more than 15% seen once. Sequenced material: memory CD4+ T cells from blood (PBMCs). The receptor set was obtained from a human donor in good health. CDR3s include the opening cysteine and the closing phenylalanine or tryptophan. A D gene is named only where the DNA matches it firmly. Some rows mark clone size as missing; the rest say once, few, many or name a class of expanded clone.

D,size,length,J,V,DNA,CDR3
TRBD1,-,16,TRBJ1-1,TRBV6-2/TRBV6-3,TGTGCCAGCACCTTGGTTGGCAGGGGGCTAGTCACTGAAGCTTTCTTT,CASTLVGRGLVTEAFF
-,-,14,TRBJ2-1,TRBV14,TGTGCCAGCAGCCCCAGGACTGACTACAATGAGCAGTTCTTC,CASSPRTDYNEQFF
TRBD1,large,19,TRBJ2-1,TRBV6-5,TGTGCCAGCTGGGCCAGGACAGGGGGGACTAGGGGGCTATACAATGAGCAGTTCTTC,CASWARTGGTRGLYNEQFF
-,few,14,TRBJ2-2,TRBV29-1,TGCAGCCCCACCAAGTCGACGAACACCGGGGAGCTGTTTTTT,CSPTKSTNTGELFF
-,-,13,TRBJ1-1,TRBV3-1,TGTGCCAGCAGCCCCTACAGTGACACTGAAGCTTTCTTT,CASSPYSDTEAFF
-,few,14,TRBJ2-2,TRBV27,TGTGCCTCCCGACGGGAATTGGACACCGGGGAGCTGTTTTTT,CASRRELDTGELFF
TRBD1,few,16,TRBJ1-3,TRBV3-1,TGTGCCAGCAGCCCCTGGGACAGGAGCTCTGGAAACACCATATATTTT,CASSPWDRSSGNTIYF
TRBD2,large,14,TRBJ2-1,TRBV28,TGTGCCAGCAGTTCCGGGACTAGCGACAATGAGCAGTTCTTC,CASSSGTSDNEQFF
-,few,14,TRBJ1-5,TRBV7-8,TGTGCCAGCACCGGAGGGGTTAGCAATCAGCCCCAGCATTTT,CASTGGVSNQPQHF
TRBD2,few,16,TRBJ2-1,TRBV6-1,TGTGCCAGCAGGGGCGGACTAGCGGGAGAGCGTGGTGAGCAGTTCTTC,CASRGGLAGERGEQFF